The entry below gives a single T cell receptor beta chain sequence along with its context. The data stem from a study of blood T cell repertoires in COVID-19. The overall study: The study drew acute and convalescent COVID-19 samples from the United States, Italy and Spain. The cDNA or gDNA used as material had been derived from T cells, B-cell-depleted T cells, or PBMCs.

Study processing details: Amplification with reference gene primers provided the estimates of nucleated cell counts. Clones were sequenced by immunoSEQ multiplex PCR, and TCRdb holds only the in-frame ones, with some missing. That table is the source of V, J and clone size, and D and trimming were worked out from the DNA. The sample lists 200,000 to 300,000 clones; about 83% were seen once. The V gene lost 1 base and the J gene lost 8 bases, with 18 bases spanning the gap. Per germline, CDR1 LNHDA and CDR2 SQIVND (reference sequence). This CDR3 comprises 16 residues. The TCR was taken from a man aged 45-65 years with acute or convalescent COVID-19. Sequencing was done on a sample of peripheral blood. This chain uses TRBV19 with TRBJ2-1; D might be TRBD2 (6 bases). The CDR3 nucleotides read TGTGCCAGTAGTATAGGGTGGGCTAGCGATATTCATGAGCAGTTCTTC. Its translation: CASSIGWASDIHEQFF.